These T cell receptor beta chains were read from a single sample in a study of blood T cell repertoires in COVID-19. The repertoire was sequenced with immunoSEQ multiplex PCR; TCRdb's copy has only in-frame clones and lacks some. Of about 70,000 clones listed, around 86% are singletons. The sequenced sample consisted of peripheral blood. These receptors all stem from a human donor in a cohort sampled during active COVID-19. The CDR3 runs from the conserved cysteine through the conserved F or W. D genes are given only for firm matches. Size is stated for part of the rows, as once, few or many counts, or as a class when the clone is expanded.

cdr3_nt,cdr3_aa,v_call,d_call,j_call,clone_size
TGTGCCATCAGCCCGACAGGCTACTCCTACGAGCAGTACTTC,CAISPTGYSYEQYF,TRBV10-3,NA,TRBJ2-7,NA
TGTGCCAGCAGCGTAACCGCCGGGAGGGGGCGTGGGAATGAGCAGTTCTTC,CASSVTAGRGRGNEQFF,TRBV9,NA,TRBJ2-1,NA
TGTGCCAGCTCATCTAGAGGCCGGACAGTCAATCAGCCCCAGCATTTT,CASSSRGRTVNQPQHF,TRBV18,NA,TRBJ1-5,NA
TGTGCCAGCAGTCCGGGACAGGGGGCCTACTATGGCTACACCTTC,CASSPGQGAYYGYTF,TRBV28,TRBD1,TRBJ1-2,NA
TGCGCCAGCAGCTTCAGGGCTAGCGGGGTCACGAGCACAGATACGCAGTATTTT,CASSFRASGVTSTDTQYF,TRBV5-1,TRBD2,TRBJ2-3,NA
TGTGCCAGCAGCTGGTTGGGGGGGAATTCACCCCTCCACTTT,CASSWLGGNSPLHF,TRBV7-9,NA,TRBJ1-6,NA
TGTGCCAGCAGCCAAGAGTATCGGGGGAGTGAAAAACTGTTTTTT,CASSQEYRGSEKLFF,TRBV4-2,NA,TRBJ1-4,few
TGTGCCAGCAGCTTGGGGAGGTACACTGAAGCTTTCTTT,CASSLGRYTEAFF,TRBV3-1/TRBV3-2,NA,TRBJ1-1,NA
TGTGCCATCAGCCCTTACGGACAGGGCGGGGAGACCCAGTACTTC,CAISPYGQGGETQYF,TRBV10-3,TRBD1,TRBJ2-5,NA
TGTGCCAGCAGGATGACAGGGGGATCCCGTGCAACTAATGAAAAACTGTTTTTT,CASRMTGGSRATNEKLFF,TRBV7-9,TRBD1,TRBJ1-4,large
TGTGCCAGCAGCGTAGGAGGCCAAGGCGGTTCACCCCTCCACTTT,CASSVGGQGGSPLHF,TRBV9,NA,TRBJ1-6,NA
TGTGCCAGCAGGATTCGACAGGGGGCGCGAGAGACCCAGTACTTC,CASRIRQGARETQYF,TRBV2,TRBD1,TRBJ2-5,NA
TGTGCCAGCACCTTTAGCGGGGGGGCCGGGAATGAGCAGTTCTTC,CASTFSGGAGNEQFF,TRBV27,TRBD2,TRBJ2-1,NA
TGTGCCAGCAGTGGAGGGGAGGCGGCAGATTACTATGGCTACACCTTC,CASSGGEAADYYGYTF,TRBV2,NA,TRBJ1-2,NA
TGTGCCAGCAGCCGGGACAGCTCTGGAAACACCATATATTTT,CASSRDSSGNTIYF,TRBV7-2,TRBD1,TRBJ1-3,NA
TGTGCCAGCAGCGGTGACCTGGGGGCTACGAACACTGAAGCTTTCTTT,CASSGDLGATNTEAFF,TRBV9,NA,TRBJ1-1,NA
TGTGCCAGCTTAGGGGTACACTATAATTCACCCCTCCACTTT,CASLGVHYNSPLHF,TRBV2,NA,TRBJ1-6,NA
TGTGCCAGCAGCTTGGGACTTCCTTACGAGCAGTACTTC,CASSLGLPYEQYF,TRBV5-4,NA,TRBJ2-7,NA
TGCGCCAGCAGCCAAGACGTGCAGGGTGGGACAAGCAATCAGCCCCAGCATTTT,CASSQDVQGGTSNQPQHF,TRBV4-3,NA,TRBJ1-5,NA
TGTGCCAGCAGTTTAGGACAGGGGTGGCAGCCCCAGCATTTT,CASSLGQGWQPQHF,TRBV6-2/TRBV6-3,TRBD1,TRBJ1-5,NA
TGTGCCAGCAGCCAAGTGGGGACTAGCGGGGGGGAAGAGACCCAGTACTTC,CASSQVGTSGGEETQYF,TRBV3-1/TRBV3-2,TRBD2,TRBJ2-5,NA
TGTGCCAGTAGTCGGGGACAGAACTATGGCTACACCTTC,CASSRGQNYGYTF,TRBV19,TRBD1,TRBJ1-2,NA
TGTGCCAGCAGCTTTCCTTTCCAAGAGACCCAGTACTTC,CASSFPFQETQYF,TRBV5-8,NA,TRBJ2-5,NA
TGTGCCAGCAGCTTAGATATAGCGGGGAGAGGAGATACGCAGTATTTT,CASSLDIAGRGDTQYF,TRBV7-8,TRBD2,TRBJ2-3,NA
TGTGCCAGCAGCTACAGGGTTGGGTACACTGAAGCTTTCTTT,CASSYRVGYTEAFF,TRBV5-6,NA,TRBJ1-1,NA
TGTGCCAGCAGTTCTTTTAGCGGGGGGGCCTACAATGAGCAGTTCTTC,CASSSFSGGAYNEQFF,TRBV2,TRBD2,TRBJ2-1,NA
TGTGCCAGCAGCGTAGATGGACAGGGGATCCACGAGCAGTACTTC,CASSVDGQGIHEQYF,TRBV9,TRBD1,TRBJ2-7,NA
TGTGCCAGCAGTTACTCAACAGCCCAAGAGACCCAGTACTTC,CASSYSTAQETQYF,TRBV6-5,NA,TRBJ2-5,NA
TGTGCCAGCAGCCCCAGGACAGGGGGGAATACAGATACGCAGTATTTT,CASSPRTGGNTDTQYF,TRBV7-9,TRBD1,TRBJ2-3,NA
TGTGCCAGTAGTATAGACGGACTGTTCTTCGTATCTAATGAAAAACTGTTTTTT,CASSIDGLFFVSNEKLFF,TRBV19,NA,TRBJ1-4,NA
TGCGCCAGCAGCCATCCGGGACAGGGTAACTACGAGCAGTACTTC,CASSHPGQGNYEQYF,TRBV4-1,TRBD1,TRBJ2-7,NA
TGCAGCGTAATCTACAGGGGGAGGAGGGGCACTGAAGCTTTCTTT,CSVIYRGRRGTEAFF,TRBV29-1,TRBD1,TRBJ1-1,NA
TGTGCCAGCAGCTTAAGGACAGGGTCGGGGAATCAGCCCCAGCATTTT,CASSLRTGSGNQPQHF,TRBV5-5,TRBD1,TRBJ1-5,NA
TGTGCCAGCAGTGAAGGGGGGGGGTCGAATACTGAAGCTTTCTTT,CASSEGGGSNTEAFF,TRBV2,NA,TRBJ1-1,NA
TGTGCCAGCAGCTCCCAGGGTGTGAGGTCTGGAGATACGCAGTATTTT,CASSSQGVRSGDTQYF,TRBV7-2,NA,TRBJ2-3,NA
TGTGCCAGCAGTCCAAGGTCAGGGTGGAGCACAGATACGCAGTATTTT,CASSPRSGWSTDTQYF,TRBV11-2,NA,TRBJ2-3,NA
TGTGCCAGCAGCGTAGGAAGGACAGGGGGCCAGGGGGAGACCCAGTACTTC,CASSVGRTGGQGETQYF,TRBV9,TRBD1,TRBJ2-5,NA
TGTGCCTGGAGTGGGGGACTTCAAGAGACCCAGTACTTC,CAWSGGLQETQYF,TRBV30,NA,TRBJ2-5,NA
TGTGCCAGCAGCCTGACTAGCGGGCGGGCCGGGTCAGCCTACGAGCAGTACTTC,CASSLTSGRAGSAYEQYF,TRBV7-2,TRBD2,TRBJ2-7,NA
TGTGCCAGCATCGGGACTAGCGGGGGACCGTACAATGAGCAGTTCTTC,CASIGTSGGPYNEQFF,TRBV2,TRBD2,TRBJ2-1,NA
TGTGCCAGCAGCTTATATGCTGGACAGACGTTCTACGAGCAGTACTTC,CASSLYAGQTFYEQYF,TRBV5-5,NA,TRBJ2-7,NA
TGTGCCAGCAGTTACGACAGGGCTTTCGATCAGCCCCAGCATTTT,CASSYDRAFDQPQHF,TRBV6-2/TRBV6-3,TRBD1,TRBJ1-5,NA
TGTGCCAGCAGCTTGGGAGGGCGGGAAGTCTTC,CASSLGGREVF,TRBV11-3,TRBD2,TRBJ2-1,NA
TGTGCCAGTGCCCCGGGACAGGGAAACACCGGGGAGCTGTTTTTT,CASAPGQGNTGELFF,TRBV19,TRBD1,TRBJ2-2,NA
TGTGCCAGCAGCTTCACCGGGACTAGGGGTGATGAGCAGTTCTTC,CASSFTGTRGDEQFF,TRBV9,TRBD2,TRBJ2-1,NA
TGTGCCAGTAGTCGGGGGGATGAAAAACTGTTTTTT,CASSRGDEKLFF,TRBV19,NA,TRBJ1-4,NA